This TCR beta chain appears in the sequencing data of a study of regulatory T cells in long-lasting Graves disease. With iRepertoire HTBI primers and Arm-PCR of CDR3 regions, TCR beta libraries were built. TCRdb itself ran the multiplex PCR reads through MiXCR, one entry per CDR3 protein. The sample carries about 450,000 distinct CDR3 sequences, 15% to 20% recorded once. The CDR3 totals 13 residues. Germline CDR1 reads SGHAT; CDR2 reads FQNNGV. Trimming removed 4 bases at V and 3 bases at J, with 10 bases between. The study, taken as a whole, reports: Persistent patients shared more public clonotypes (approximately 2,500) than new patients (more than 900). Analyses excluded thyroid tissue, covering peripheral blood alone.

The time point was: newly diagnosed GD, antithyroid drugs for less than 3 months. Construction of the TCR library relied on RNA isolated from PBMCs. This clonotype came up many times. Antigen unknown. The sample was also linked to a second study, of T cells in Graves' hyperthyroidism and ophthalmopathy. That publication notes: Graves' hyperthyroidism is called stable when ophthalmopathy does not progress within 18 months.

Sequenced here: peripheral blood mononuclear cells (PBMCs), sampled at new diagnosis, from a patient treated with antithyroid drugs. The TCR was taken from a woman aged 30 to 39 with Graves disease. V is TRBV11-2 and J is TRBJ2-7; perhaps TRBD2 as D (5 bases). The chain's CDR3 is CASSSGLFYEQYF. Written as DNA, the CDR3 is TGTGCCAGCAGCTCCGGACTGTTCTACGAGCAGTACTTC.